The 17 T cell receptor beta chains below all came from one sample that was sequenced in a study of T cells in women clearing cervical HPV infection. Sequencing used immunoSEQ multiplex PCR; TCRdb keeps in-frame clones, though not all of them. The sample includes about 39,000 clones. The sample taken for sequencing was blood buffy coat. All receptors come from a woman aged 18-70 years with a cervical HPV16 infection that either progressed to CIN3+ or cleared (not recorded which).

CDR3 DNA (partial): TGCAGTGCTACCAGCGGACGGAGCTACGAG. This translates into CSATSGRSYE. The entire CDR3 protein reads CSATSGRSYEQYF. This chain links TRBV20-1 with TRBJ2-7; TRBD2 might be the D (5 bases). Read sequence stops 3 residues before the CDR3 end, and the germline J gene provides the missing end. Trimming took off 4 bases at V and 3 bases at J, with 13 bases between the two ends. The CDR3 sequence is 13 residues long. Germline V gene lookup returns CDR1 DFQATT and CDR2 SNEGSKA (reference sequence).

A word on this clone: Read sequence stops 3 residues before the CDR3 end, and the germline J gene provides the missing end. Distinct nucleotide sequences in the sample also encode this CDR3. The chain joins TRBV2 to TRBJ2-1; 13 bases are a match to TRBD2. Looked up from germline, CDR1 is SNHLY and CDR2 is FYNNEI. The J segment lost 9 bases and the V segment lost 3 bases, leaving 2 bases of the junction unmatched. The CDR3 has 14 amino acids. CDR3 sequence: CASSDRLAGGEQFF. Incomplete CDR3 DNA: TGTGCCAGCAGTGATCGACTAGCGGGGGGTGAG.

The sequenced CDR3 bases are TGTGCCAGCAGCTTAAGGGGCGGTAGCCAGGGTACCGGGGAG. This translates into CASSLRGGSQGTGE. The entire CDR3 protein is CASSLRGGSQGTGELFF. V usage is TRBV7-3 and J usage is TRBJ2-2; possibly TRBD1 for D (5 bases). The read terminates 3 residues before the CDR3 end, so the remaining end is supplied by the germline J gene. Germline CDR1 is SGHTA and CDR2 is FQGTGA. V dropped 1 base and J dropped 5 bases, with 17 bases sitting between them. This CDR3 comprises 17 residues.

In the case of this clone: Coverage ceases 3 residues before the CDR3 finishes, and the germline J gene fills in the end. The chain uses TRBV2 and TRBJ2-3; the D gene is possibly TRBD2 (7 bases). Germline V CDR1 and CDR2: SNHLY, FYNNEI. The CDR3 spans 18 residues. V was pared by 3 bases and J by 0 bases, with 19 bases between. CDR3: CASSDGLRGGRSTDTQYF. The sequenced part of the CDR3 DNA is TGTGCCAGCAGTGATGGCTTAAGGGGGGGGCGTAGCACAGATACG.

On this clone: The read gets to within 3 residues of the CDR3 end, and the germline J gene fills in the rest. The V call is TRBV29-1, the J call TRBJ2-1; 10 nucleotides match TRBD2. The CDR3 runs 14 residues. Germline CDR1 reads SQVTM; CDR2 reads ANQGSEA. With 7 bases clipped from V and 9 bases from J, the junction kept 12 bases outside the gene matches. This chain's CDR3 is CSALAGGIFGEQFF. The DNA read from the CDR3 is TGCAGCGCTTTAGCGGGGGGTATCTTTGGTGAG.

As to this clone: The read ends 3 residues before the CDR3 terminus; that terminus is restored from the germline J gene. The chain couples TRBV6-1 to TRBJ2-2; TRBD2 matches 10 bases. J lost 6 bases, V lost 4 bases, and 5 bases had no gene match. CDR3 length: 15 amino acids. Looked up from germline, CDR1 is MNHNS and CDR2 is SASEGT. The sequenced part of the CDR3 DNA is TGTGCCAGCAGTGGGGAGCGGGGGGGCCCCGGGGAG. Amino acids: CASSGERGGPGE. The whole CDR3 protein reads CASSGERGGPGELFF.

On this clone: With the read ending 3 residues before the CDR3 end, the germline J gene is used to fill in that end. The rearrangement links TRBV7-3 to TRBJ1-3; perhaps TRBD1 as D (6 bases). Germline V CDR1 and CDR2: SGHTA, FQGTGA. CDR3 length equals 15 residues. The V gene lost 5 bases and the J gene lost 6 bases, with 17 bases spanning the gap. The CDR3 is CASSPSTGKANTIYF. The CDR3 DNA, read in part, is TGTGCCAGCAGCCCTTCGACAGGAAAAGCAAACACC.

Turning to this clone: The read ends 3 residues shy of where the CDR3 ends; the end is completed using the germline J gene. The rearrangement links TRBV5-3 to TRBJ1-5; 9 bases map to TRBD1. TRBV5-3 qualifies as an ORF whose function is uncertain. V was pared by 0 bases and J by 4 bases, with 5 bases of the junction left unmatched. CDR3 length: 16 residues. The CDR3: CARSLVPGQGNQPQHF. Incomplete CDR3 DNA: TGTGCCAGAAGCTTGGTCCCGGGACAGGGAAATCAGCCC.

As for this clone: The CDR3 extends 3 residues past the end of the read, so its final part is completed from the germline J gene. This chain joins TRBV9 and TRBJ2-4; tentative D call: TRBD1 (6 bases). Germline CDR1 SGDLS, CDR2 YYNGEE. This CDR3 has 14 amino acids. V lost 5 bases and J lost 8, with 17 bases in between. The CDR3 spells CASSALQGSDIQYF. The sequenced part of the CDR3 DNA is TGTGCCAGCAGTGCTCTACAGGGTTCGGACATT. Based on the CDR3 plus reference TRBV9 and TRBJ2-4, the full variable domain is DSGVTQTPKHLITATGQRVTLRCSPRSGDLSVYWYQQSLDQGLQFLIQYYNGEERAKGNILERFSAQQFPDLHSELNLSSLELGDSALYFCASSALQGSDIQYFGAGTRLSVL.

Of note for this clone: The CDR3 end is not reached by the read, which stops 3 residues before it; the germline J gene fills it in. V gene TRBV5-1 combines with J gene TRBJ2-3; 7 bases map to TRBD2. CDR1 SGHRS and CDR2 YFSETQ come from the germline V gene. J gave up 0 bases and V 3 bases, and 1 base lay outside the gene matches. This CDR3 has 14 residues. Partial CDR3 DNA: TGCGCCAGCAGCTCTAGCGGTAGCACAGATACG. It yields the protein CASSSSGSTDT. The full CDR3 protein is CASSSSGSTDTQYF. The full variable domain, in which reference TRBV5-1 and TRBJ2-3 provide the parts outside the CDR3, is KAGVTQTPRYLIKTRGQQVTLSCSPISGHRSVSWYQQTPGQGLQFLFEYFSETQRNKGNFPGRFSGRQFSNSRSEMNVSTLELGDSALYLCASSSSGSTDTQYFGPGTRLTVL.

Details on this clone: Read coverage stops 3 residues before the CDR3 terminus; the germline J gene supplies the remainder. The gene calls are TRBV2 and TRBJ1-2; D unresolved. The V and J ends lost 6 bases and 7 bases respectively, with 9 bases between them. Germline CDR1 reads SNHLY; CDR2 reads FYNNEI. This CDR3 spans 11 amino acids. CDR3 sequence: CASSVISGYTF. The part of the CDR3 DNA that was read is TGTGCCAGCAGCGTCATCAGTGGC.

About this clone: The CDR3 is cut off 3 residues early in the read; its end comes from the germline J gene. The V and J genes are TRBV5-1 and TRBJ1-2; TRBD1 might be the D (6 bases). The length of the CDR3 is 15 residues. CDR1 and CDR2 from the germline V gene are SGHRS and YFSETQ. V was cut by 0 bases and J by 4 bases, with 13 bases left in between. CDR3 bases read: TGCGCCAGCAGCTTGGGGACAGATTATTCCTATGGC. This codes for CASSLGTDYSYG. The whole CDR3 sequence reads CASSLGTDYSYGYTF.

The CDR3 here is CASSFERGSTYEQYF. CDR3 DNA (partial): TGTGCCAGCAGCTTCGAGCGGGGGTCCACCTACGAG. The V and J genes are TRBV5-4 and TRBJ2-7, with 8 bases aligning to TRBD2. The read ends 3 residues shy of where the CDR3 ends; the end is completed using the germline J gene. This CDR3 contains 15 residues. After removal of 2 bases from V and 2 bases from J, the junction contained 6 bases not matched to a gene. The V gene's germline CDR1 is SGHNT and CDR2 YYREEE (reference sequence). The full variable domain, with the rest looked up from reference TRBV5-4 and TRBJ2-7, is ETGVTQSPTHLIKTRGQQVTLRCSSQSGHNTVSWYQQALGQGPQFIFQYYREEENGRGNFPPRFSGLQFPNYSSELNVNALELDDSALYLCASSFERGSTYEQYFGPGTRLTVT.

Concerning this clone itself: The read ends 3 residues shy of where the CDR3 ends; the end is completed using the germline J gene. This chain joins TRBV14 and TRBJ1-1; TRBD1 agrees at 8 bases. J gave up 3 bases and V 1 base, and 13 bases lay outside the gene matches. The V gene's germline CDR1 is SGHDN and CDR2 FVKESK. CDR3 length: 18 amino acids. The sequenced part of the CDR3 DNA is TGTGCCAGCAGCCAAGTAGTCCAGGGGGCGGCGGTCGACACTGAA. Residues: CASSQVVQGAAVDTE. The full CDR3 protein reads CASSQVVQGAAVDTEAFF.

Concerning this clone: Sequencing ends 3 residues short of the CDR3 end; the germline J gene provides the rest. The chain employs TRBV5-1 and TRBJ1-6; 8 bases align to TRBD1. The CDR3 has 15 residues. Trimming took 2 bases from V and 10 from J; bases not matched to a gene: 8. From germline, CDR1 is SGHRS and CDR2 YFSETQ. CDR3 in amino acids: CASSLDRQGLSPLHF. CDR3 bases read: TGCGCCAGCAGCTTAGACCGACAGGGGTTGTCACCC.

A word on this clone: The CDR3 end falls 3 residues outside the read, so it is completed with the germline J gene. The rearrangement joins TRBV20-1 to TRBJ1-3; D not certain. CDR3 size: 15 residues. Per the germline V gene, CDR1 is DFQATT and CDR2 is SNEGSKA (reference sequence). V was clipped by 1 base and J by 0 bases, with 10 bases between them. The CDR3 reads CSARAMQSSGNTIYF. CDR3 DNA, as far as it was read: TGCAGTGCTAGAGCGATGCAGAGCTCTGGAAACACC.

The sequenced part of the CDR3 DNA is TGTGCCAGCAGCCGGGGGGTCCAAGAGACC. Protein sequence: CASSRGVQET. The complete CDR3 protein is CASSRGVQETQYF. This rearrangement joins TRBV11-2 to TRBJ2-5; 7 positions match TRBD2. Sequencing ends 3 residues short of the CDR3 end; the germline J gene provides the rest. Trimming cost V 5 bases and J 1 base; bases outside gene matches: 1. The CDR3 has 13 amino acids. CDR1 SGHAT and CDR2 FQNNGV come from the germline V gene.